The clone carrying this T cell receptor beta chain showed up just a few times. This CDR3 has 13 amino acids. V lost 6 bases and J 5 bases, leaving 12 bases between the germline ends. Via MiXCR, TCRdb re-called the 5' RACE reads, giving one row per CDR3 protein. This sample carries 250,000 to 300,000 distinct CDR3 sequences, 15% to 20% of them seen once, and the ten largest clones take over 20%. The data belong to a study of T-cell memory formation after mild COVID-19. The J gene is TRBJ2-3, the V gene TRBV12-3 or TRBV12-4, with a weak D call TRBD2 (6 bases). This sequence was found in a man between 18 and 35 years old who had mild COVID-19 (a few samples of this study predate the infection). Cell type and time point are not known. Material for sequencing was PBMCs or a T cell subset sorted from them (not recorded which). As DNA, the CDR3 is TGTGCCAGCAGCTCTCGGGAGTTAGATACGCAGTATTTT. As protein: CASSSRELDTQYF.